Below are 22 T cell receptor beta chains sequenced from a single sample in a study of blood T cell repertoires in COVID-19. Profiling relied on immunoSEQ multiplex PCR, and the TCRdb table lists in-frame clones only, not all of them. The repertoire holds under 300,000 clones, with less than 90% as singletons. Sequencing was done on a sample of peripheral blood. Receptors originate from a man aged 60 to 69 who had recovered from COVID-19.

The V gene is TRBV24-1, the J gene TRBJ1-1; D perhaps matches TRBD1 (5 bases). Germline values: CDR1 KGHDR, CDR2 SFDVKD. This CDR3 comprises 14 residues. The V end lost 9 bases, the J end lost 3 bases, and 16 bases lay between the germline ends. The CDR3 here is CATGILRVDTEAFF. The CDR3 nucleotides are TGTGCCACCGGAATTCTCAGGGTTGACACTGAAGCTTTCTTT.

This clone was picked up many times. The chain employs TRBV3-1 (or the pseudogene TRBV3-2) and TRBJ1-6, with 7 bases lining up with TRBD1. CDR1 is LGHDT, CDR2 YNNKEL, per germline (reference sequence). V lost 4 bases to trimming and J lost 6 bases; unmatched junction nucleotides: 3. This CDR3 spans 14 amino acids. In nucleotides, the CDR3 is TGTGCCAGCAGCCTCGGGACAGCTAATTCACCCCTCCACTTT. This translates into CASSLGTANSPLHF.

The CDR3 DNA reads TGTGCCAGCAGCCCGACTAGCGGAACGTCCTACGAGCAGTACTTC. Translating gives CASSPTSGTSYEQYF. This chain joins TRBV5-4 and TRBJ2-7, with 9 bases identical to TRBD2. Germline loops: CDR1 SGHNT, CDR2 YYREEE (reference sequence). This CDR3 spans 15 amino acids. The V gene end was trimmed by 4 bases and the J gene end by 1 base; junction bases not matched to a gene: 6.

The chain has TRBV6-2 or TRBV6-3 and TRBJ2-4; D may be TRBD1 (6 bases). The CDR3 sequence is 18 residues long. Germline V gene data show CDR1 as MNHEY and CDR2 as SVGEGT. Trimming left V 2 bases short and J 3 bases short, with 20 bases between. The CDR3 sequence: CASSYTTGTPRLKNIQYF. In DNA form, the CDR3 reads TGTGCCAGCAGTTACACCACCGGGACACCAAGACTCAAAAACATTCAGTACTTC.

V and J are TRBV7-2 and TRBJ1-5, with 10 bases aligning to TRBD1. V trimming: 0 bases; J trimming: 4 bases; junction bases outside the gene matches: 3. The germline V gene has CDR1 SGHTA and CDR2 FQGNSA. CDR3 length: 16 residues. The CDR3 is CASSLAGTGENQPQHF. Here the CDR3 DNA reads TGTGCCAGCAGCTTAGCAGGGACAGGGGAAAATCAGCCCCAGCATTTT.

The rearrangement links TRBV20-1 to TRBJ1-2; D is possibly TRBD1 (5 bases). Trimming left V 6 bases short and J 4 bases short, with 9 bases between. Germline assignment: CDR1 DFQATT and CDR2 SNEGSKA (reference sequence). The length of the CDR3 is 11 residues. The CDR3 here is CSAPTVYGYTF. The CDR3 bases are TGCAGTGCGCCGACAGTCTATGGCTACACCTTC.

CDR3 sequence (DNA): TGTGCCAGCAGGCCGCGATTGAATGAGCAGTTCTTC. Translated: CASRPRLNEQFF. The V gene is TRBV6-5, the J gene TRBJ2-1; no definite D call. Germline CDR1 is MNHEY and CDR2 is SVGAGI. V gave up 6 bases and J gave up 7 bases, with 10 bases separating them. CDR3 length: 12 amino acids.

The chain carries TRBV19 and TRBJ1-2; TRBD1 agrees at 9 bases. V lost 7 bases and J lost 4; bases outside the gene matches: 10. Germline V CDR1 and CDR2: LNHDA, SQIVND (reference sequence). CDR3 length: 15 residues. The CDR3 region has the DNA TGTGCCAGTATCTCCGGCGGGACAGGGAGCTATGGCTACACCTTC. It is translated as CASISGGTGSYGYTF.

This clone was seen just once. The V and J genes are TRBV7-8 and TRBJ1-6; the match to TRBD1 covers 9 bases. The germline gives CDR1 SGHVS, CDR2 FQNEAQ. V lost 4 bases to trimming and J lost 6 bases; unmatched junction nucleotides: 7. CDR3 size: 16 residues. The CDR3 DNA reads as TGTGCCAGCAGCTCGAATAGGGACAGGGTTAATTCACCCCTCCACTTT. It codes for CASSSNRDRVNSPLHF.

The V call is TRBV7-9, the J call TRBJ2-7; 8 bases are shared with TRBD1. V shed 5 bases and J 3 bases; nucleotides not matched to a gene: 6. CDR1 is SEHNR and CDR2 is FQNEAQ in the germline V gene (reference sequence). The CDR3 runs 14 residues. The CDR3 DNA reads TGTGCCAGCAGCGCCCGGGACAGGCACTACGAGCAGTACTTC. Translation gives CASSARDRHYEQYF. Supplemented by reference TRBV7-9 and TRBJ2-7, the full variable domain reads DTGVSQNPRHKITKRGQNVTFRCDPISEHNRLYWYRQTLGQGPEFLTYFQNEAQLEKSRLLSDRFSAERPKGSFSTLEIQRTEQGDSAMYLCASSARDRHYEQYFGPGTRLTVT.

This clone was seen more than once but under ten times. The genes are TRBV20-1 and TRBJ1-5; 7 bases are a match to TRBD1. Trimming removed 3 bases from V and 5 bases from J; junction bases left unmatched: 7. The CDR3 contains 14 residues. Per the germline V gene, CDR1 is DFQATT and CDR2 is SNEGSKA (reference sequence). The CDR3 DNA is TGCAGTGCTAGTCAGGGGGGACGGGATCAGCCCCAGCATTTT. Its translation is CSASQGGRDQPQHF.

The chain uses TRBV7-9 and TRBJ2-7, with D maybe TRBD2 (6 bases). Germline CDR1 and CDR2: SEHNR and FQNEAQ (reference sequence). The V end lost 5 bases, the J end lost 0 bases, and 14 bases lay between the germline ends. CDR3 length: 15 amino acids. CDR3: CASSLGTASSYEQYF. CDR3 nucleotide sequence: TGTGCCAGCAGCCTCGGGACTGCCAGCTCCTACGAGCAGTACTTC.

Here the CDR3 reads CASSDPGTGRSNQPQHF. Here the CDR3 DNA reads TGTGCCAGCAGTGACCCAGGGACAGGGAGGTCCAATCAGCCCCAGCATTTT. The rearrangement links TRBV6-2 or TRBV6-3 to TRBJ1-5; TRBD1 agrees at 9 bases. The germline V gene encodes CDR1 MNHEY and CDR2 SVGEGT. The CDR3 covers 17 residues. The J segment lost 3 bases and the V segment lost 5 bases, leaving 11 bases of the junction unmatched.

This clone is a singleton in its sample. The gene calls are TRBV14 and TRBJ2-2, with 7 positions matching TRBD2. Germline assignment: CDR1 SGHDN and CDR2 FVKESK. The CDR3 contains 16 residues. The junction had 8 bases not matched to a gene; V was cut back by 2 bases and J by 5 bases. CDR3 in amino acids: CASSQLAGLRTGELFF. The DNA of the CDR3 is TGTGCCAGCAGCCAATTAGCGGGCCTCAGGACCGGGGAGCTGTTTTTT. Combining the CDR3 with reference TRBV14 and TRBJ2-2 gives the whole variable domain EAGVTQFPSHSVIEKGQTVTLRCDPISGHDNLYWYRRVMGKEIKFLLHFVKESKQDESGMPNNRFLAERTGGTYSTLKVQPAELEDSGVYFCASSQLAGLRTGELFFGEGSRLTVL.

The CDR3 DNA follows: TGTGCCAGCAACCTGGGACTAGCGGAGACCCAGTACTTC. Its protein is CASNLGLAETQYF. The rearrangement links TRBV2 to TRBJ2-5; 10 bases fit TRBD2. The CDR3 runs 13 residues. Per the germline V gene, CDR1 is SNHLY and CDR2 is FYNNEI. V shed 7 bases, J shed 5 bases, and the junction held 4 bases outside the gene matches.

J is TRBJ2-7 and V is TRBV5-4; 8 bases map to TRBD2. V dropped 4 bases and J dropped 4; count of bases not matched to a gene: 10. Germline V gene sequence: CDR1 SGHNT, CDR2 YYREEE (reference sequence). The CDR3 is 15 amino acids. The CDR3 nucleotides read TGTGCCAGCAGCCCAGAGACTAGCGCCTTATACGAGCAGTACTTC. This codes for CASSPETSALYEQYF.

The chain uses TRBV5-4 and TRBJ2-2; 14 bases agree with TRBD2. This CDR3 spans 18 amino acids. V dropped 3 bases and J dropped 8; count of bases not matched to a gene: 12. Germline CDR1 SGHNT, CDR2 YYREEE (reference sequence). CDR3 protein: CASSSDLGLAGVSGELFF. The CDR3 nucleotides are TGTGCCAGCAGCTCTGACTTGGGACTAGCGGGAGTTTCTGGGGAGCTGTTTTTT. The full variable domain, completed using reference TRBV5-4 and TRBJ2-2, is ETGVTQSPTHLIKTRGQQVTLRCSSQSGHNTVSWYQQALGQGPQFIFQYYREEENGRGNFPPRFSGLQFPNYSSELNVNALELDDSALYLCASSSDLGLAGVSGELFFGEGSRLTVL.

V gene TRBV5-1 combines with J gene TRBJ1-1, with 7 bases fitting TRBD1. In germline, CDR1 is SGHRS, CDR2 YFSETQ. This CDR3 has 15 residues. V was pared by 0 bases and J by 1 base, with 3 bases of the junction left unmatched. CDR3 nucleotide sequence: TGCGCCAGCAGCTTGGTGGGGACAGCGAACACTGAAGCTTTCTTT. Protein product: CASSLVGTANTEAFF.

V usage is TRBV7-9 and J usage is TRBJ2-4; TRBD1 matches 9 bases. This CDR3 is built from 16 residues. The V gene end was trimmed by 5 bases and the J gene end by 8 bases; junction bases not matched to a gene: 13. Germline lookup yields CDR1 SEHNR and CDR2 FQNEAQ (reference sequence). The CDR3 nucleotides read TGTGCCAGCAGCCGCACTCGGGGACAGGGAGGGGACATTCAGTACTTC. It yields the protein CASSRTRGQGGDIQYF. Full variable domain (remainder filled in from reference TRBV7-9 and TRBJ2-4): DTGVSQNPRHKITKRGQNVTFRCDPISEHNRLYWYRQTLGQGPEFLTYFQNEAQLEKSRLLSDRFSAERPKGSFSTLEIQRTEQGDSAMYLCASSRTRGQGGDIQYFGAGTRLSVL.

This chain connects TRBV2 to TRBJ1-4; D perhaps matches TRBD1 (6 bases). With 7 bases removed from V and 7 bases from J, the gap between germline ends came to 16 bases. This CDR3 has 14 residues. CDR1 and CDR2 (germline): SNHLY, FYNNEI. The CDR3 sequence is CASTLQGTGEKLFF. DNA of the CDR3: TGTGCCAGCACCTTACAGGGTACGGGTGAAAAACTGTTTTTT.

This clone has a count of ten or more. The same CDR3 is also encoded by other DNA sequences in this sample. The chain uses TRBV5-1 and TRBJ2-5, with 14 bases fitting TRBD2. From germline, CDR1 is SGHRS and CDR2 YFSETQ. Trimming took 3 bases from V and 5 from J; bases not matched to a gene: 6. The CDR3 covers 16 residues. In DNA, the CDR3 is TGCGCCAGCAGCTCCGGGACTAGCGGGAGATCGGAGACCCAGTACTTC. Its translation is CASSSGTSGRSETQYF.

This chain joins TRBV18 and TRBJ1-6, with D perhaps matching TRBD1 (6 bases). This CDR3 has 15 residues. CDR1 and CDR2 from the germline V gene are KGHSH and LQKENI. V was pared by 2 bases and J by 10 bases, with 15 bases between. Here the CDR3 DNA reads TGTGCCAGCTCACCAGGGCAGGGGATTGGGTCACCCCTCCACTTT. It is translated as CASSPGQGIGSPLHF. The entire variable domain, with the rest obtained from reference TRBV18 and TRBJ1-6, is as follows: NAGVMQNPRHLVRRRGQEARLRCSPMKGHSHVYWYRQLPEEGLKFMVYLQKENIIDESGMPKERFSAEFPKEGPSILRIQQVVRGDSAAYFCASSPGQGIGSPLHFGNGTRLTVT.